The 7 T cell receptor beta chains below come from one sample, sequenced in a study of human T cells and chemical hapten exposure. The authors' total RNA extraction used unfractionated whole blood. What the library attached to individual cDNA molecules were unique molecular identifiers. TCRdb reanalysed the reads using MiXCR and keeps one entry per CDR3 protein. The table lists about 120,000 distinct CDR3 sequences, about 7.7% of them singletons. Sequencing was performed on whole blood. Every receptor here comes from a human donor in good health. Some clones in this sample may be carry-over from other donors' samples.

The sample holds many counts of this clonotype. This chain uses TRBV6-4 with TRBJ2-3; D uncertain. The CDR3 extends over 14 amino acids. V was pared by 4 bases and J by 3 bases, with 11 bases between. Germline CDR1 MRHNA, CDR2 SNTAGT. The CDR3 region has the DNA TGTGCCAGCAGTGCATCGGTGGAAACAGATACGCAGTATTTT. Its protein product is CASSASVETDTQYF.

The table lists this clonotype with a few counts. J is TRBJ1-5 and V is TRBV18, with D hard to call. The CDR3 extends over 14 amino acids. The germline CDR1 and CDR2 sequences are KGHSH and LQKENI. Trimming took off 1 base at V and 4 bases at J, with 8 bases between the two ends. CDR3 region: CASSPLLGNQPQHF. DNA for the CDR3: TGTGCCAGCTCACCACTCTTGGGTAATCAGCCCCAGCATTTT.

Only a few counts were recorded for this clonotype. The rearrangement links TRBV4-2 to TRBJ2-7, with a possible D match to TRBD1 (7 bases). CDR1 is LGHNA, CDR2 YNFKEQ, per germline. With 4 bases removed from V and 0 bases from J, the gap between germline ends came to 13 bases. This CDR3 has 15 residues. CDR3 nucleotides: TGTGCCAGCAGCCGCGGGACAGTTGCCTCCTACGAGCAGTACTTC. It yields the protein CASSRGTVASYEQYF.

V and J are TRBV12-3 or TRBV12-4 and TRBJ2-1; TRBD1 agrees at 7 bases. The CDR3 sequence is 16 residues long. Trimming at V came to 6 bases and at J to 0 bases, leaving 8 bases not matched to a gene. The CDR3 loop reads CASSPSGTDSYNEQFF. The DNA of the CDR3 is TGTGCCAGCAGCCCCTCCGGGACAGACTCCTACAATGAGCAGTTCTTC.

V is TRBV3-1 and J is TRBJ2-7; tentatively, D is TRBD2 (5 bases). From germline, CDR1 is LGHDT and CDR2 YNNKEL (reference sequence). The CDR3 extends over 15 amino acids. Trimming cost V 0 bases and J 3 bases, with 12 bases left between them. The CDR3 loop reads CASSQDGSLNYEQYF. In DNA form, the CDR3 reads TGTGCCAGCAGCCAAGATGGGAGCCTCAACTACGAGCAGTACTTC.

This clonotype was counted many times. The chain employs TRBV4-1 and TRBJ2-5; 8 bases map to TRBD2. With V trimmed by 0 bases and J by 0 bases, 3 bases remained unmatched. Germline V gene lookup returns CDR1 MGHRA and CDR2 YSYEKL. The CDR3 loop spans 16 amino acids. CDR3 sequence: CASSQEPSGHQETQYF. The CDR3, as DNA: TGCGCCAGCAGCCAAGAACCTAGCGGGCACCAAGAGACCCAGTACTTC.

The chain's CDR3 is CSVESSGAEKLFF. For the CDR3, the DNA is TGCAGCGTTGAATCTTCAGGGGCTGAAAAACTGTTTTTT. The V gene is TRBV29-1, the J gene TRBJ1-4, with TRBD1 as a possible D gene (6 bases). Germline V gene lookup returns CDR1 SQVTM and CDR2 ANQGSEA. V lost 2 bases, J lost 7 bases, and 11 bases lay in between. The CDR3 is made up of 13 amino acids.